This TCR beta chain was captured in a study of CD8 T cells in Susac syndrome. The CDR3 loop spans 13 amino acids. Trimming removed 0 bases at V and 5 bases at J, with 5 bases between. Germline V gives CDR1 SGHNT, CDR2 YYREEE (reference sequence). Random hexamers were used to reverse transcribe 0.5 to 1 ug of RNA. TCRdb passed the immunoSEQ multiplex PCR reads through MiXCR, listing each CDR3 protein once. The top ten hold under 0.5% of the sample, which has fewer than 85,000 distinct CDR3 sequences, about 94% seen once. Sequencing was performed on CD8+ T cells from PBMCs. The receptor was derived from a human donor with multiple sclerosis. The chain is built from TRBV5-4 and TRBJ2-2; no definite D call. The CDR3 region has the DNA TGTGCCAGCAGCTTGGCGGCTACCGGGGAGCTGTTTTTT. It encodes CASSLAATGELFF.